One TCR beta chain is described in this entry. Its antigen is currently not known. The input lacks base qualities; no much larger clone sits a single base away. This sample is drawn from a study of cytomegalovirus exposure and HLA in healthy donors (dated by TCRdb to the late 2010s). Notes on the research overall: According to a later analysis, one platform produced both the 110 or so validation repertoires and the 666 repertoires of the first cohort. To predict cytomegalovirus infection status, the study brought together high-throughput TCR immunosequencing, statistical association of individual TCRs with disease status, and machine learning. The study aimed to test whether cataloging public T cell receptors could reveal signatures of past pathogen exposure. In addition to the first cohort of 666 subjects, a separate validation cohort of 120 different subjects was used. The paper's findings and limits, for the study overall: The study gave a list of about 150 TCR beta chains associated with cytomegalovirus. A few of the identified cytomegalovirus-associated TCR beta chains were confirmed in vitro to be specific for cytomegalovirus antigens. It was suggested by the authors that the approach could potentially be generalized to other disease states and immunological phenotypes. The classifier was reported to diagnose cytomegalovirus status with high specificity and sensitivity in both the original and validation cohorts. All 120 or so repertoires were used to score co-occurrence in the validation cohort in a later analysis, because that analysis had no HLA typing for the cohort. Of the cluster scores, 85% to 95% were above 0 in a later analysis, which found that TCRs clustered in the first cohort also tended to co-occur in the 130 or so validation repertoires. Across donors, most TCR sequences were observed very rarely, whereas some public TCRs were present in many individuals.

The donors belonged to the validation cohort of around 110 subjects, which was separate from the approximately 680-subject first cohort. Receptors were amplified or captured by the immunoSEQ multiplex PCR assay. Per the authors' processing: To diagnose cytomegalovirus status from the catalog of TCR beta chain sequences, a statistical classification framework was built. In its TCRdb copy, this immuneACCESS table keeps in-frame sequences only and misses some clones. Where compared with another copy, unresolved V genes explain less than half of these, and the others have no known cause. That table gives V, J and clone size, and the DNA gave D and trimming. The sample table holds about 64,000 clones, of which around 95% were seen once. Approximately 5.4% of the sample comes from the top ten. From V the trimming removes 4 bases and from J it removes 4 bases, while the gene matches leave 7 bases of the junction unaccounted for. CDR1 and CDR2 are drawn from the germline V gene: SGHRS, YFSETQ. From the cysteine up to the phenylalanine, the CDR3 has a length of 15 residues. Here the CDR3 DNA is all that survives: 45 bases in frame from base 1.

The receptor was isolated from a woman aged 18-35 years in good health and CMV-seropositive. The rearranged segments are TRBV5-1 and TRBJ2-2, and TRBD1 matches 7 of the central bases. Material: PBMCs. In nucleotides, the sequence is TGCGCCAGCAGCCCTAGACAGGGCTCCACCGGGGAGCTGTTTTTT. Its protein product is CASSPRQGSTGELFF.